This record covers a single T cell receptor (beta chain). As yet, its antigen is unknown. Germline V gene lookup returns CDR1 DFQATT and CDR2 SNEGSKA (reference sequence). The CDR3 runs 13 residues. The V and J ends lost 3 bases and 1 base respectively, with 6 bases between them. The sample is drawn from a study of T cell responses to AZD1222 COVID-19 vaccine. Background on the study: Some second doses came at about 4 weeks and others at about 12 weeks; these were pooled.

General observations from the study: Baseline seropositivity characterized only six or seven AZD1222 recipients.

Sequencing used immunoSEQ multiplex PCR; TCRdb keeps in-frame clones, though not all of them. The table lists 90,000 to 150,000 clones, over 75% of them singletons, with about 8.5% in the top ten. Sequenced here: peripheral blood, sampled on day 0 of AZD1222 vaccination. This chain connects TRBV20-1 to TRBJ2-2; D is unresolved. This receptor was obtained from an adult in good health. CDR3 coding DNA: TGCAGTGCTAGTTCCGTGAACACCGGGGAGCTGTTTTTT. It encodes CSASSVNTGELFF.